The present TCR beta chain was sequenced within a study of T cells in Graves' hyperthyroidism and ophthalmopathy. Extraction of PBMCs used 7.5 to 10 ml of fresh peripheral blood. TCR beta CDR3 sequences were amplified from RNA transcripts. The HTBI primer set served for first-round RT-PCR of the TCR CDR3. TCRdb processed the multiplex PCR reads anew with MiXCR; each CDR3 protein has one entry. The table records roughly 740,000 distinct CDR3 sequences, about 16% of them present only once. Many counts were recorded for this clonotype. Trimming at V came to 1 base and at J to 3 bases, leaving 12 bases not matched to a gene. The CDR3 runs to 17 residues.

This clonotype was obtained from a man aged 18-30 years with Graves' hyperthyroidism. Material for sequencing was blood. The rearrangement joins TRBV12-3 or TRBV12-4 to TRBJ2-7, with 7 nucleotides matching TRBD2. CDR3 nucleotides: TGTGCCAGCAGTTTAGGATCTCGAGCTAGCGGAGACTACGAGCAGTACTTC. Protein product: CASSLGSRASGDYEQYF.